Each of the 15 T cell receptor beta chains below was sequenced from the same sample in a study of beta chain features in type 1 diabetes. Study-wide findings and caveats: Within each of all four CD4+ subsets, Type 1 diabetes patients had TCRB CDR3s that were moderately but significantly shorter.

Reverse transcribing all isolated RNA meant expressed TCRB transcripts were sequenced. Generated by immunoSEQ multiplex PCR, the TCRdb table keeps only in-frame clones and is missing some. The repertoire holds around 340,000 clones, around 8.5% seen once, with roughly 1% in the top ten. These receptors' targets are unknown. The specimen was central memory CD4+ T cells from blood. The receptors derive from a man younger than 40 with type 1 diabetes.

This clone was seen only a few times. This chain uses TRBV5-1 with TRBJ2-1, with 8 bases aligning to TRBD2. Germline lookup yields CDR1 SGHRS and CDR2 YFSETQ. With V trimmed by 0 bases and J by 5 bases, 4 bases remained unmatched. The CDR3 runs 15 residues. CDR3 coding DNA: TGCGCCAGCAGCTTGGAGCTAGCGGGCCACAATGAGCAGTTCTTC. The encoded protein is CASSLELAGHNEQFF.

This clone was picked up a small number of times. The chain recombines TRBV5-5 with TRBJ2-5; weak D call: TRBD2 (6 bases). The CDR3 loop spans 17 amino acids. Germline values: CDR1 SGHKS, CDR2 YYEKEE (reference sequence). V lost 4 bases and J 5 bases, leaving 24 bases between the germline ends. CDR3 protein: CASSPAIEVAGRETQYF. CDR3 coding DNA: TGTGCCAGCAGCCCCGCTATCGAGGTGGCGGGGCGGGAGACCCAGTACTTC.

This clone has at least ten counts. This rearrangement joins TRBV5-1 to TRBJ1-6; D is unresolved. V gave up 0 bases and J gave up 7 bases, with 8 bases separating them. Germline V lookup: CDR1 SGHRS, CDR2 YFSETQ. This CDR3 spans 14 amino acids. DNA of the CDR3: TGCGCCAGCAGCTTGGAGGCACCGAATTCACCCCTCCACTTT. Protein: CASSLEAPNSPLHF.

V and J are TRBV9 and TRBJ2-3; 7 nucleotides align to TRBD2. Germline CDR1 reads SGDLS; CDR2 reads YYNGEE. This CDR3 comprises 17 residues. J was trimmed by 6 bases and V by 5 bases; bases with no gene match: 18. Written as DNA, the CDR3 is TGTGCCAGCAGTGTCCTTTCTTCCGGGGGGTTTGGTGATACGCAGTATTTT. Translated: CASSVLSSGGFGDTQYF.

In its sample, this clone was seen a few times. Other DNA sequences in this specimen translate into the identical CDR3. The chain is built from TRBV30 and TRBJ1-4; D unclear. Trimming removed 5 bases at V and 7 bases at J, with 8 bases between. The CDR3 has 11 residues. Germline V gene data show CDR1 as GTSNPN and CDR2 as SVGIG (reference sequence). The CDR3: CAWGRGEKLFF. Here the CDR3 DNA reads TGTGCCTGGGGCCGAGGTGAAAAACTGTTTTTT. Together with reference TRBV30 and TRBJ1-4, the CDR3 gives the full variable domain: SQTIHQWPATLVQPVGSPLSLECTVEGTSNPNLYWYRQAAGRGLQLLFYSVGIGQISSEVPQNLSASRPQDRQFILSSKKLLLSDSGFYLCAWGRGEKLFFGSGTQLSVL.

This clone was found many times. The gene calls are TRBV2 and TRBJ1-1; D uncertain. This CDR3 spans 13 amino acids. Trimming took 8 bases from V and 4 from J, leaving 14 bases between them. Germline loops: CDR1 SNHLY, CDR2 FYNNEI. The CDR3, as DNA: TGTGCCAGCTTGCTTCGGGAGGGCACTGAAGCTTTCTTT. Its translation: CASLLREGTEAFF.

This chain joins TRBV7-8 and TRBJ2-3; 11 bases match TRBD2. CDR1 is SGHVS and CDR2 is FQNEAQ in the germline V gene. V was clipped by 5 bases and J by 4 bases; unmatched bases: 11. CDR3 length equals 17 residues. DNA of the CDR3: TGTGCCAGCAGCGGAATGACTAGCGGGGCTATCGCAGATACGCAGTATTTT. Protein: CASSGMTSGAIADTQYF.

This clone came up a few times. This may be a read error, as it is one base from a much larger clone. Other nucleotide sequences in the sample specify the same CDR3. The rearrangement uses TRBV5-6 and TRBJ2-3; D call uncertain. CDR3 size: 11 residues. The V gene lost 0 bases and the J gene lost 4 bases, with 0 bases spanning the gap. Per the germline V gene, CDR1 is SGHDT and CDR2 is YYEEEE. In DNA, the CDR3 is TGTGCCAGCAGCTTGGCAGATACGCAGTATTTT. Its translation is CASSLADTQYF.

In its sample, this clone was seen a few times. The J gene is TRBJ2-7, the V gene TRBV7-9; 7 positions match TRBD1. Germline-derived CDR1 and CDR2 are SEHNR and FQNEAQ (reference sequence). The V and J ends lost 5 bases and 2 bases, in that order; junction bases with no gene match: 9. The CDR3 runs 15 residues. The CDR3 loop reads CASSDGTENPYEQYF. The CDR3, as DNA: TGTGCCAGCAGCGATGGGACAGAAAACCCCTACGAGCAGTACTTC. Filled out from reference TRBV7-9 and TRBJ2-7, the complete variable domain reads DTGVSQNPRHKITKRGQNVTFRCDPISEHNRLYWYRQTLGQGPEFLTYFQNEAQLEKSRLLSDRFSAERPKGSFSTLEIQRTEQGDSAMYLCASSDGTENPYEQYFGPGTRLTVT.

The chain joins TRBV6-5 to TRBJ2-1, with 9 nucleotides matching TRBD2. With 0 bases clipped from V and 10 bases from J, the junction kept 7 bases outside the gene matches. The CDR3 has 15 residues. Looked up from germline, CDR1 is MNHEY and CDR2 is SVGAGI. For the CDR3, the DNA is TGTGCCAGCAGTTACTCGGGCGGGGGGGGTGAGGAGCAGTTCTTC. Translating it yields CASSYSGGGGEEQFF.

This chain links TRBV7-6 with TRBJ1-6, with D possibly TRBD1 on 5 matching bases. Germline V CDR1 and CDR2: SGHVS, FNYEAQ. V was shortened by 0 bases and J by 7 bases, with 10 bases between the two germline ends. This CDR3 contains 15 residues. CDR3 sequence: CASSLAFGGNSPLHF. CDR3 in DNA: TGTGCCAGCAGCTTAGCGTTTGGGGGAAATTCACCCCTCCACTTT. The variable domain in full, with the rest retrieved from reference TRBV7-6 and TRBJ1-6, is GAGVSQSPRYKVTKRGQDVALRCDPISGHVSLYWYRQALGQGPEFLTYFNYEAQQDKSGLPNDRFSAERPEGSISTLTIQRTEQRDSAMYRCASSLAFGGNSPLHFGNGTRLTVT.

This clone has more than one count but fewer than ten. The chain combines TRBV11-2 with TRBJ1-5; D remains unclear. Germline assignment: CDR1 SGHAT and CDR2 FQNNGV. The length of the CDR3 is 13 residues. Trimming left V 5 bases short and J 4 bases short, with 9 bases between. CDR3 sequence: CASSPTTNQPQHF. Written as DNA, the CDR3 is TGTGCCAGCAGCCCTACAACTAATCAGCCCCAGCATTTT.

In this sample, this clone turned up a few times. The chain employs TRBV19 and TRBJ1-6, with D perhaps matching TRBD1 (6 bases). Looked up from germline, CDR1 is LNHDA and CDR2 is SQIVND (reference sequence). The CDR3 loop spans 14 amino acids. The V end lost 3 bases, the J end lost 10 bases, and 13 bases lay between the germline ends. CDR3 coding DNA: TGTGCCAGTAGTATCGGTGCAGGGGCCTCACCCCTCCACTTT. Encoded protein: CASSIGAGASPLHF.

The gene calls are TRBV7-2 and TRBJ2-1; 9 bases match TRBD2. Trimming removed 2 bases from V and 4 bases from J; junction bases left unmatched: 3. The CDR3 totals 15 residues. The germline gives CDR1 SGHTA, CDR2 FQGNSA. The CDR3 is CASSLLAGTYNEQFF. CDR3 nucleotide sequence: TGTGCCAGCAGCTTACTAGCGGGGACGTACAATGAGCAGTTCTTC.

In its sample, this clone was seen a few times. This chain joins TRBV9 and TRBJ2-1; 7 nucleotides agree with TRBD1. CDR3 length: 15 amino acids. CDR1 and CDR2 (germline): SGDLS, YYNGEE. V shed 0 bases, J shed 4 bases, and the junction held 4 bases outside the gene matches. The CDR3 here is CASSVADREYNEQFF. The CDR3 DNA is TGTGCCAGCAGCGTAGCTGACAGGGAATACAATGAGCAGTTCTTC.